This entry concerns a single T cell receptor beta chain. This clonotype occurred many times. This receptor's antigen is unknown. Nothing much larger sits one base from this clone, and base qualities are not available. The time point label corresponds to: newly diagnosed GD, antithyroid drugs for less than 3 months. For both TCR sequencing and RNA sequencing, RNA was extracted from PBMCs using TRIzol. The diagnosis of Graves' disease was made according to American Thyroid Association guidelines. Patients were recruited from an endocrinology department in Xi'an, China. Each patient gave roughly 8.4 milliliters of peripheral blood, collected in an EDTA anticoagulant tube. Ficoll Paque Plus density gradient separation was used to isolate PBMCs, and no further T cell sorting was done. An Agilent 2100 Bioanalyzer and agarose gel were used to assess RNA quality, and a NanoDrop 2000 was used to measure RNA concentration.

The germline V gene gives CDR1 as SGDLS and CDR2 as YYNGEE. Its CDR3 holds 14 amino acids, cysteine through phenylalanine. Only the CDR3 DNA is retained, 42 bases long and in frame from the first base. V loses 4 bases at its end and J loses 6 bases; junction bases beyond the gene matches: 9. The data belong to a study of regulatory T cells in long-lasting Graves disease (dated by TCRdb to the early 2020s). Study-wide context: In the newly diagnosed Graves' disease group, patients had been taking antithyroid drugs for less than 3 months. Persistent Graves' disease patients were compared with newly diagnosed Graves' disease patients by peripheral blood TCR sequencing and RNA sequencing. The study was registered as a clinical trial and conducted in China. A total of some 33 samples were covered by TCR sequencing, comprising some 13 persistent and about 20 newly diagnosed Graves' disease patients.

The library was made by multiplex PCR. The sequencing machine was an Illumina HiSeq 4000. CDR3 regions were amplified by Arm-PCR with iRepertoire HTBI primers to construct TCR beta libraries. Before sequencing, the PCR products went through gel purification. In the source study's methods: Across samples, 60 to 75 TRBV and 14 TRBJ segments were identified and used for gene usage analysis of CDR3 amino acid clonotypes. COPE and FqMerger were used to merge the filtered high-quality paired reads into contigs. BLAST was used to align contigs to the IMGT TRBV, TRBD and TRBJ reference genes, and CDR3 was defined following IMGT. Highly expanded clones were defined as clonotypes with a frequency above 0.1%. Shannon entropy was used to measure repertoire diversity, and the Gini coefficient was used to measure V-J evenness. A clonotype found in more than one individual was treated as public. TCRdb cleaned the public reads at Q25 with fastp, built clones with MiXCR and kept in-frame beta chains. Rows are combined by CDR3 protein, so each entry shows the most common genes and DNA. The V and J calls and clone size are TCRdb's, not the authors'. Here the sample has over 350,000 distinct CDR3 sequences; 15% occur a single time. In total, the top ten clones hold approximately 7.6% of the sample.

Study-wide conclusions, independent of this receptor: TRBV28, TRBJ1-2 and TRBJ2-5 were preferentially used in persistent disease, while TRBV20-1 and TRBJ2-1 were favored in newly diagnosed disease. Sequencing and analysis were limited to the TCR beta chain. A larger number of public clonotypes was shared among persistent patients (about 2,700) than among newly diagnosed patients (roughly 970). The study examined only peripheral blood because the primary lesion, thyroid tissue, could not be accessed. Lower TCR Shannon entropy and fewer highly expanded clones were observed in persistent Graves' disease patients than in newly diagnosed patients, which suggested clonal expansion. The small sample size was acknowledged by the authors as a limitation that may reduce accuracy.

The data were also submitted as part of a second study, on T cells in Graves' hyperthyroidism and ophthalmopathy. Reported in the second study: Stable Graves' hyperthyroidism was defined as the absence of progression to ophthalmopathy over 18 months of follow-up. Hyperthyroidism patients were newly diagnosed, with disease duration under 2 months, and aged 18 to 65 years. Any patient with an uncontrolled infection, another autoimmune disease, pregnancy or lactation was excluded. Diagnoses were established on the basis of clinical symptoms, serum thyroxine and TRAb, thyroid ultrasound, and orbital computed tomography. The first round of RT-PCR for the TCR CDR3 was performed with the HTBI primer set and the Qiagen OneStep RT-PCR kit. Most expanded thyroid clonotypes (frequency above 0.001) were also detected in blood, suggesting blood repertoires may reflect thyroid immune responses. In cross-validation, a model built on a 13 V-J signature told ophthalmopathy apart from stable hyperthyroidism with 87.88% sensitivity and roughly 82% specificity, and in testing the same model reached 80%/75%. In validation, the model predicted progression to ophthalmopathy with roughly 66% sensitivity and 72.22% specificity, a median of around six months before onset. To identify TCR V-J signatures that set the groups apart, the researchers used a discovery cohort of 100 patients, made up of 40 to 45 with Graves' ophthalmopathy and 57 with stable Graves' hyperthyroidism. Prospective prediction of ophthalmopathy was tested in an independent validation cohort of fewer than 20 hyperthyroidism patients and 17 patients who later progressed to ophthalmopathy. The 100 or so discovery patients were randomly divided into training and test sets at a 7:3 ratio. Thyroid tissue and blood T-cell repertoires from six Graves' hyperthyroidism patients were also compared in the study. Following sampling, methimazole starting at 30 mg daily was given to hyperthyroidism patients, and high-dose intravenous methylprednisolone was given to ophthalmopathy patients. A second multiplex PCR round built the libraries, followed by size selection and purification. Paired-end sequencing of the libraries was performed with 100 bp reads on an Illumina HiSeq2000. SOAPnuke was used to process the raw data, removing reads that contained adapters or uncalled bases, had a mean Phred below 15, or lacked an exact match to the constant primer or identifier. High-quality paired reads were merged with COPE v1.2.5, and unique nucleotide sequences were defined as clonotypes. MiTCR v1.1 was used to align clonotypes to the IMGT TRBV, TRBD and TRBJ reference segments. Only V-J combinations with frequency above 0.0001, covering 99.2% of repertoires, were analysed. A TCS score was defined as the ratio of F50 (clonal expansion) to E x V (chaos), with BLOSUM62-based TCRdist applied between CDR3 peptides within each V-J. Welch's t-statistics and random forest reduced 500 to 550 V-J features to 10 to 15, which were used in a naive Bayes classifier (R e1071). Sample size was not statistically predetermined, and investigators were not blinded to group allocation. The paper describes TCR Vbeta CDR3 sequencing of around 140 peripheral blood samples, made up of fewer than 50 ophthalmopathy patients, 70 to 75 hyperthyroidism patients and about 17 progressor patients.

The TCR sequence derives from a middle-aged woman with Graves disease. Donor details come from another sample of the same person, matched by shared clones. Material: peripheral blood mononuclear cells (PBMCs), obtained at new diagnosis, from a patient treated with antithyroid drugs. This chain is built from TRBV9 and TRBJ1-1, with TRBD1 matching 7 junction bases. The CDR3 is CASSPRQGFAEAFF. The nucleotide sequence is TGTGCCAGCAGCCCCAGACAGGGATTTGCTGAAGCTTTCTTT.